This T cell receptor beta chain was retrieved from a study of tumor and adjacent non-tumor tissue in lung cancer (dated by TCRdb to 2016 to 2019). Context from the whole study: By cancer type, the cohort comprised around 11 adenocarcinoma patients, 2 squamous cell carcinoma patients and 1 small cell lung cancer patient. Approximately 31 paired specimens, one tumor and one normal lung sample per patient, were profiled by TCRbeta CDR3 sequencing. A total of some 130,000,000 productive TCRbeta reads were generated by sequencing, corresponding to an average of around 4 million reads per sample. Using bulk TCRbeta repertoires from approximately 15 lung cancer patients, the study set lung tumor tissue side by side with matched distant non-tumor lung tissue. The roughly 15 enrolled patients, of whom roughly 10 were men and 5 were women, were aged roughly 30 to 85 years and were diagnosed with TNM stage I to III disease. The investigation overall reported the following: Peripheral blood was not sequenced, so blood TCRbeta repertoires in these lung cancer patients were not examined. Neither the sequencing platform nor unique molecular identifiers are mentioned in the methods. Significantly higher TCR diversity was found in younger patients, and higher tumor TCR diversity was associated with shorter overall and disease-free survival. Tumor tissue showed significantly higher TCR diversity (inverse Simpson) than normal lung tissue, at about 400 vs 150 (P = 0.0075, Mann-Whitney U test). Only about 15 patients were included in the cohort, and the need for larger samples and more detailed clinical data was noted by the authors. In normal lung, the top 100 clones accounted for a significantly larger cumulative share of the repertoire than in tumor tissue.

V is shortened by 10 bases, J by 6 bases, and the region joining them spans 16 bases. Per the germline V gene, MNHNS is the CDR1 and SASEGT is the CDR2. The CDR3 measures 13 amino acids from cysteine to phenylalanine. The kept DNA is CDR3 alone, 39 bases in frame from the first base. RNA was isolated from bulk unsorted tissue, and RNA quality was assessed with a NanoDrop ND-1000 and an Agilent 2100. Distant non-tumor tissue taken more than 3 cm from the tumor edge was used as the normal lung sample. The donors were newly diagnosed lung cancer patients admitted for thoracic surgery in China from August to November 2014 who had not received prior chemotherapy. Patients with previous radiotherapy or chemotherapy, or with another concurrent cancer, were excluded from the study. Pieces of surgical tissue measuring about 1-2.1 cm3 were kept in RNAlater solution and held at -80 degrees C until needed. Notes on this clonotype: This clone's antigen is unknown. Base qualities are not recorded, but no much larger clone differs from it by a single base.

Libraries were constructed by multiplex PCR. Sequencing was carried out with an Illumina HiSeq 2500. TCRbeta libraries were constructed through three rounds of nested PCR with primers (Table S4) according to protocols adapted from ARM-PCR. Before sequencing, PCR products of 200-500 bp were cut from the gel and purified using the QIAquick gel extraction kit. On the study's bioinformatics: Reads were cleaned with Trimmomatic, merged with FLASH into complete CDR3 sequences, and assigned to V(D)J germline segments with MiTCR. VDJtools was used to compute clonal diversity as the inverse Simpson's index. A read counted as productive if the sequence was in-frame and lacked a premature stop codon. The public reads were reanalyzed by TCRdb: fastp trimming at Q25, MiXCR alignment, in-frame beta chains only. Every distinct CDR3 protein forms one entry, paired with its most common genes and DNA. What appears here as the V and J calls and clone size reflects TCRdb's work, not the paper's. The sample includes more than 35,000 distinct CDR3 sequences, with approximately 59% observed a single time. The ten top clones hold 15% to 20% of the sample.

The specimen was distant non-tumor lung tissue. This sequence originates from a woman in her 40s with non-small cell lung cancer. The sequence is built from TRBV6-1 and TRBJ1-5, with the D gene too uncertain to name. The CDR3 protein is CAKSEGGGQPQHF. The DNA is TGTGCCAAGAGTGAAGGAGGAGGTCAGCCCCAGCATTTT.